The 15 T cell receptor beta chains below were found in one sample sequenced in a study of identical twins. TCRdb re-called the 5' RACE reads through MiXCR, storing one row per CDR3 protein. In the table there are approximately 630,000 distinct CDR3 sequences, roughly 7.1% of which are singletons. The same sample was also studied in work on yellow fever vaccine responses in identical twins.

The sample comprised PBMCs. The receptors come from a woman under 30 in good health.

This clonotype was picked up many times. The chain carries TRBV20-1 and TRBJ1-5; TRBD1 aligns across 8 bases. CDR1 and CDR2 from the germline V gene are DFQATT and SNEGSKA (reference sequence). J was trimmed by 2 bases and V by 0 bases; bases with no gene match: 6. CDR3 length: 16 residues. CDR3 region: CSARDPRGPGNQPQHF. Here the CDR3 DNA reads TGCAGTGCTAGAGACCCCAGGGGGCCTGGCAATCAGCCCCAGCATTTT.

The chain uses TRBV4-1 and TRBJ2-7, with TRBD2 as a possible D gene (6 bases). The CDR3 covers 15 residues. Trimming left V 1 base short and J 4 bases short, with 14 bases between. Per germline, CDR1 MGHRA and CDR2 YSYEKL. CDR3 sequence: CASSQGSGGIYEQYF. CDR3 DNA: TGCGCCAGCAGCCAAGGGTCCGGCGGGATTTACGAGCAGTACTTC.

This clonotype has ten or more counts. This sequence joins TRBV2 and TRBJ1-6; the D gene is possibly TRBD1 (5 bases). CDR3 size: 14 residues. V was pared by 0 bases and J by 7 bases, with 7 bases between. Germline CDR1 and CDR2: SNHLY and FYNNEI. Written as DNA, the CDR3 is TGTGCCAGCAGTGAAGCGTGGGGGAATTCACCCCTCCACTTT. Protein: CASSEAWGNSPLHF.

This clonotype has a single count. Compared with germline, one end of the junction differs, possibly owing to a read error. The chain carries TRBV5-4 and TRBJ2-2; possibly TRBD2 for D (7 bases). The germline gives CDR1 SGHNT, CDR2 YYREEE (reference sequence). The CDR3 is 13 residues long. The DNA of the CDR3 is TGCTCCGCGGGGGCAATTAACACCGGGGAGCTGTTTTTT. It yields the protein CSAGAINTGELFF.

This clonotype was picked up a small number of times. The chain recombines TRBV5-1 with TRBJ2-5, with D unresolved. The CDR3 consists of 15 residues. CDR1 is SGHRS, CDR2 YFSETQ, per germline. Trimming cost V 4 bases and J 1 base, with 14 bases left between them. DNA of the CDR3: TGCGCCAGCAGCGCAGAGACCGGGCGCCAAGAGACCCAGTACTTC. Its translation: CASSAETGRQETQYF.

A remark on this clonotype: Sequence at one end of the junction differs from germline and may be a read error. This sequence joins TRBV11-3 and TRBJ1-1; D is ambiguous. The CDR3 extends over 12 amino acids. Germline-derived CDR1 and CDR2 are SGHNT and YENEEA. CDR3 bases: TGTGCCCGCAGCTTATTAGGCGCTGAAGCTTTCTTT. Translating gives CARSLLGAEAFF. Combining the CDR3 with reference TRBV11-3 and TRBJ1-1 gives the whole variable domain EAGVVQSPRYKIIEKKQPVAFWCNPISGHNTLYWYLQNLGQGPELLIRYENEEAVDDSQLPKDRFSAERLKGVDSTLKIQPAELGDSAVYLCARSLLGAEAFFGQGTRLTVV.

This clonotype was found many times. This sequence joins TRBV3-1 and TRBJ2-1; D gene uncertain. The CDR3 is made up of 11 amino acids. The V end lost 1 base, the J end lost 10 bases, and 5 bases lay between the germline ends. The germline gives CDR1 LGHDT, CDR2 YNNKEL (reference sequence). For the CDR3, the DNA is TGTGCCAGCAGCCAAGGCCCAGAGCAGTTCTTC. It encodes CASSQGPEQFF.

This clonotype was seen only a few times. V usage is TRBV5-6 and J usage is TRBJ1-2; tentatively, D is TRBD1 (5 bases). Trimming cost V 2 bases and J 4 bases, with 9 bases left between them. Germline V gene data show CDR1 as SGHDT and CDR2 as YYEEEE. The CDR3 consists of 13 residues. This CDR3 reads CASSLGEIYGYTF. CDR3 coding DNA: TGTGCCAGCAGCTTAGGGGAGATCTATGGCTACACCTTC.

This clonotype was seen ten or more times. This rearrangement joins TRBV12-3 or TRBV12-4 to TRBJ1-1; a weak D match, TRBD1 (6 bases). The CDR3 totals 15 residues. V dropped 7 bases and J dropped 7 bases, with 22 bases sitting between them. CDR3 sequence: CASKGRQVLGHEAFF. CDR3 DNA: TGTGCCAGCAAGGGCCGACAGGTCCTCGGGCATGAAGCTTTCTTT.

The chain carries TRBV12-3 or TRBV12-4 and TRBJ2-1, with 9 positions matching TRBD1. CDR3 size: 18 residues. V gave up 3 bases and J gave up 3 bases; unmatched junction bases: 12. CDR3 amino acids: CASSFGTGLADRYNEQFF. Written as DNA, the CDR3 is TGTGCCAGCAGTTTTGGGACAGGGCTAGCCGACCGCTACAATGAGCAGTTCTTC.

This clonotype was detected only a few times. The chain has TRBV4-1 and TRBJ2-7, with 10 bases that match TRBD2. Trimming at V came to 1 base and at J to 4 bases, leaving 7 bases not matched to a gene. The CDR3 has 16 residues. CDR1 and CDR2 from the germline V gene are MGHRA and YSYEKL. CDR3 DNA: TGCGCCAGCAGCCAAGTGACTAGCGGGTCCGGTTACGAGCAGTACTTC. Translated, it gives CASSQVTSGSGYEQYF.

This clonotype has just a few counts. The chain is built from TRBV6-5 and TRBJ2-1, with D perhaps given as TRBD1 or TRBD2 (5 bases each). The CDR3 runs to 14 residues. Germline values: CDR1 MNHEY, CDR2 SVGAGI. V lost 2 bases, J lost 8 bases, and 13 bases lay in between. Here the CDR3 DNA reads TGTGCCAGCAGTTACGGTGAGGGGACGGATGAGCAGTTCTTC. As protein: CASSYGEGTDEQFF.

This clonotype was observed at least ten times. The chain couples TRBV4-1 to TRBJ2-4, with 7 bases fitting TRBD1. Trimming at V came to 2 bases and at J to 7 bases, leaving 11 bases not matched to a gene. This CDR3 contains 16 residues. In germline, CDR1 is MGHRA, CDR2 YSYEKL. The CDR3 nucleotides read TGCGCCAGCAGCCAACCTAAACAGGGGACCTTTAACATTCAGTACTTC. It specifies CASSQPKQGTFNIQYF.

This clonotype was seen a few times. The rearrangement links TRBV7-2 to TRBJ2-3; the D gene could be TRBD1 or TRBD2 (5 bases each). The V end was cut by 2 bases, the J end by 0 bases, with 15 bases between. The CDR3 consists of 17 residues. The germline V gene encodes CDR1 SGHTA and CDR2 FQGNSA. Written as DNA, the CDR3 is TGTGCCAGCAGCTTAAGGGCCCCGGGACCCAGCACAGATACGCAGTATTTT. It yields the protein CASSLRAPGPSTDTQYF.

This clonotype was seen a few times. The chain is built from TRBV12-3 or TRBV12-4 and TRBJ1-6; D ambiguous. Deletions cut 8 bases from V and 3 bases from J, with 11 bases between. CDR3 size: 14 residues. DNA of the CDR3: TGTGCCAGCTACGTGAAGGACTATAATTCACCCCTCCACTTT. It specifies CASYVKDYNSPLHF.